This note documents a single T cell receptor beta chain sequence. This clonotype was observed at least ten times. Its target antigen remains unknown. No much larger clonotype is one base removed from it; base qualities were not supplied. Ophthalmopathy patients had moderately to severely active disease, Clinical Activity Score of at least 3, NOSPECS grade of at least 4, and duration under 3 months. Exclusion was applied to patients with uncontrolled infections, other autoimmune diseases, pregnancy or lactation. Diagnoses were based on clinical symptoms, serum thyroxine and TRAb, thyroid ultrasound and orbital computed tomography. PBMCs were separated from roughly 9.3 ml of fresh peripheral blood using Ficoll-Paque density gradient centrifugation. Total RNA was extracted with Trizol reagent, and quality was checked on an Agilent 2100 Bioanalyzer. The trim is 0 bases for V and 1 base for J, with a gap of 3 bases between the germline ends. The CDR1 and CDR2 encoded by the germline V gene (reference sequence) are LNHNV and YYDKDF. Taken from cysteine to phenylalanine, the CDR3 has 13 residues. The DNA shown is the 39-base CDR3, in frame from base 1.

This specimen comes from a study of T cells in Graves' hyperthyroidism and ophthalmopathy (dated by TCRdb to between 2018 and 2020). General notes on the study: Peripheral blood samples were taken at the time of initial diagnosis, prior to any treatment. TCR V-J signatures able to tell the groups apart were searched for in a discovery cohort of around 95 patients, of whom more than 40 had Graves' ophthalmopathy and around 57 had stable Graves' hyperthyroidism. An independent validation cohort of under 20 hyperthyroidism patients and about 16 patients who later progressed to ophthalmopathy tested prospective prediction of ophthalmopathy. The roughly 90 discovery patients were divided at random into training and test sets in a 7:3 ratio. In addition, the study compared T-cell repertoires in thyroid tissue and in blood from six Graves' hyperthyroidism patients. After blood sampling, hyperthyroidism patients were treated with methimazole at a starting dose of 30 mg daily, and ophthalmopathy patients were treated with high-dose intravenous methylprednisolone. TCR Vbeta CDR3 sequencing of some 140 peripheral blood samples (fewer than 45 ophthalmopathy, some 75 hyperthyroidism and some 17 progressor patients) is reported in the paper. What the study reported, not specific to this receptor: Sample size was not statistically predetermined, and investigators were not blinded to group allocation. Most expanded thyroid clonotypes (frequency above 0.001) were also detected in blood, suggesting blood repertoires may reflect thyroid immune responses. A model built on a 13 V-J signature distinguished ophthalmopathy from stable hyperthyroidism, reaching roughly 88% sensitivity and 81% to 83% specificity in cross-validation and 80%/75% in testing. In validation, the model predicted progression to ophthalmopathy with 55% to 71% sensitivity and 72% to 85% specificity, a median of around 6.6 months before onset.

The TCR beta CDR3 regions were amplified from RNA transcripts. The TCR CDR3 was subjected to a first round of RT-PCR using the HTBI primer set and the Qiagen OneStep RT-PCR kit. A second multiplex PCR round built the libraries, followed by size selection and purification. Libraries were sequenced paired-end with 100 bp reads on an Illumina HiSeq2000. Per the original workflow: SOAPnuke was used to process the raw data, throwing out any read that contained adapters or uncalled bases, had a mean Phred below 15, or lacked an exact constant-primer or identifier match. High-quality paired reads were merged with COPE v1.2.5, and unique nucleotide sequences were defined as clonotypes. MiTCR v1.1 was used to align the clonotypes against IMGT TRBV, TRBD and TRBJ reference segments. The analysis included only V-J combinations with a frequency above 0.0001, which together covered 99.2% of the repertoires. A TCS score was defined as the ratio of F50 (clonal expansion) to E x V (chaos), with BLOSUM62-based TCRdist applied between CDR3 peptides within each V-J. Welch's t-statistics and random forest reduced around 550 V-J features to some 14, which were used in a naive Bayes classifier (R e1071). TCRdb trimmed the raw reads at Q25, called clones with MiXCR and kept productive beta chains. Each entry is one CDR3 protein sequence, shown with its most common DNA and genes. For this entry, the V and J calls and clone size follow TCRdb and not the study's own pipeline. The sample records around 620,000 distinct CDR3 sequences, 14% of which are singletons. The ten largest clones take up less than 9% of the sample.

The rearrangement joined TRBV15 to TRBJ1-1, with the D gene uncertain. The TCR sequence derives from a woman aged 18-30 years with Graves' ophthalmopathy. The material sequenced was blood. The DNA is TGTGCCACCAGCAGAGATGAGAACACTGAAGCTTTCTTT. Protein translation: CATSRDENTEAFF.